The 23 T cell receptor beta chains below were found in one sample sequenced in a study of T cells expressing NK-cell markers. TCRdb re-analyzed the 5' RACE reads; it lists each CDR3 protein once, without DNA. The sample has about 390,000 distinct CDR3 sequences. The sample comprised blood T cells: a sorted CD56 or NKG2C T cell subset, CD4+ or CD8+ T cells, or bulk PBMC T cells (not recorded which). These receptors were taken from a woman aged 45-60 years in good health.

V is TRBV29-1 and J is TRBJ2-5. CDR3 length: 13 residues. CDR1 is SQVTM and CDR2 is ANQGSEA in the germline V gene. CDR3: CSVEDLSLWTQYF.

This chain uses TRBV20-1 with TRBJ2-2; TCRdb returns TRBD2, unconfirmable since there is no DNA. CDR1 is DFQATT and CDR2 is SNEGSKA in the germline V gene (reference sequence). This CDR3 is 16 amino acids long. The chain's CDR3 is CSAHRTSGSRTGELFF.

This chain links TRBV24-1 with TRBJ2-5. This CDR3 is built from 12 residues. Germline V lookup: CDR1 KGHDR, CDR2 SFDVKD. This chain's CDR3 is CATSDYEETQYF.

This rearrangement joins TRBV7-3 to TRBJ1-1. Germline V lookup: CDR1 SGHTA, CDR2 FQGTGA. The CDR3 runs 13 residues. CDR3 loop: CASSLRRAHEAFF. The full variable domain, in which reference TRBV7-3 and TRBJ1-1 provide the parts outside the CDR3, is GAGVSQTPSNKVTEKGKYVELRCDPISGHTALYWYRQSLGQGPEFLIYFQGTGAADDSGLPNDRFFAVRPEGSVSTLKIQRTERGDSAVYLCASSLRRAHEAFFGQGTRLTVV.

V gene TRBV12-3 or TRBV12-4 combines with J gene TRBJ2-1; as DNA is missing, the TRBD2 call by TCRdb cannot be tested. CDR3 length: 11 amino acids. The CDR3 is CASGSGRALFF.

The V and J genes are TRBV27 and TRBJ2-1; without DNA, the TCRdb call of TRBD1 cannot be checked. CDR1 and CDR2 (germline): MNHEY, SMNVEV (reference sequence). The CDR3 is 15 residues long. CDR3 region: CASSFSTGTYNEQFF.

The chain uses TRBV27 and TRBJ2-4; the TCRdb call, TRBD1, lacks DNA for checking. Germline CDR1 reads MNHEY; CDR2 reads SMNVEV (reference sequence). The CDR3 is 15 residues long. CDR3 amino acids: CASRGGNLAKNIQYF.

The CDR3 here is CATSIGQGETEAFF. V and J are TRBV15 and TRBJ1-1; the D call from TCRdb, TRBD1, cannot be confirmed without DNA. Germline values: CDR1 LNHNV, CDR2 YYDKDF (reference sequence). This CDR3 is built from 14 residues.

This rearrangement joins TRBV12-3 or TRBV12-4 to TRBJ1-1. This CDR3 spans 15 amino acids. The CDR3 region is CASSLGAEGRIEAFF.

The chain combines TRBV20-1 with TRBJ2-3. Germline lookup yields CDR1 DFQATT and CDR2 SNEGSKA (reference sequence). The CDR3 extends over 12 amino acids. This CDR3 is CSTSDRTDTQYF.

The rearrangement uses TRBV7-7 and TRBJ2-3. This CDR3 is built from 14 residues. Germline V CDR1 and CDR2: SSHAT, FNYEAQ (reference sequence). The CDR3 region is CASSLSLAIDTQYF.

The chain joins TRBV28 to TRBJ1-1; TCRdb names TRBD1, which stays unverified in the absence of DNA. CDR3 length: 15 amino acids. From germline, CDR1 is MDHEN and CDR2 SYDVKM. This CDR3 is CASISRQGRDTEAFF. The whole variable domain, remainder taken from reference TRBV28 and TRBJ1-1, is DVKVTQSSRYLVKRTGEKVFLECVQDMDHENMFWYRQDPGLGLRLIYFSYDVKMKEKGDIPEGYSVSREKKERFSLILESASTNQTSMYLCASISRQGRDTEAFFGQGTRLTVV.

The chain links TRBV20-1 to TRBJ2-4; TCRdb names TRBD2, which stays unverified in the absence of DNA. Looked up from germline, CDR1 is DFQATT and CDR2 is SNEGSKA (reference sequence). The CDR3 consists of 16 residues. CDR3 amino acids: CSASPMRREGENIQYF.

The genes are TRBV7-3 and TRBJ2-3; the D call of TRBD1 rests on TCRdb alone, since no DNA is present to check it. Germline V CDR1 and CDR2: SGHTA, FQGTGA. The CDR3 spans 15 residues. CDR3 amino acids: CASSPTGTGADTQYF. The entire variable domain, with the rest obtained from reference TRBV7-3 and TRBJ2-3, is as follows: GAGVSQTPSNKVTEKGKYVELRCDPISGHTALYWYRQSLGQGPEFLIYFQGTGAADDSGLPNDRFFAVRPEGSVSTLKIQRTERGDSAVYLCASSPTGTGADTQYFGPGTRLTVL.

The CDR3 here is CSAPRQGTNEKLFF. V gene TRBV20-1 combines with J gene TRBJ1-4; TCRdb's D gene call, TRBD1, goes unchecked for lack of DNA. This CDR3 has 14 amino acids. Germline V lookup: CDR1 DFQATT, CDR2 SNEGSKA (reference sequence).

The rearrangement links TRBV7-9 to TRBJ2-7; the D call from TCRdb, TRBD1, cannot be confirmed without DNA. CDR1 and CDR2 from the germline V gene are SEHNR and FQNEAQ (reference sequence). The CDR3 covers 14 residues. This CDR3 is CASSFSIGGYEQYF.

The chain uses TRBV5-1 and TRBJ2-1; the TCRdb D gene call, TRBD1, has no DNA to confirm it. Germline-derived CDR1 and CDR2 are SGHRS and YFSETQ. The CDR3 runs 14 residues. This CDR3 is CASSLRGDVNEQFF.

The chain has TRBV7-8 and TRBJ1-1. Germline-derived CDR1 and CDR2 are SGHVS and FQNEAQ. The CDR3 length is 15 residues. CDR3 amino acids: CASSLILDVNTEAFF.

The rearrangement uses TRBV5-1 and TRBJ2-7; TCRdb's D call of TRBD1 is untestable without DNA. Germline CDR1 SGHRS, CDR2 YFSETQ. There are 14 residues in the CDR3. The CDR3 sequence: CASSRLGGSYEQYF.

The genes are TRBV2 and TRBJ2-5; TCRdb lists TRBD2, though no DNA is available to test this call. The CDR3 runs 17 residues. The V gene's germline CDR1 is SNHLY and CDR2 FYNNEI. CDR3 protein: CASNPSGRAGGRETQYF.

This chain links TRBV3-1 with TRBJ2-2; there is no DNA to check the TCRdb D call of TRBD2. Per the germline V gene, CDR1 is LGHDT and CDR2 is YNNKEL (reference sequence). The CDR3 covers 23 residues. CDR3 loop: CASSQAFVGTSGRPLTNTGELFF.

The chain joins TRBV24-1 to TRBJ2-5; TCRdb's D gene call, TRBD1, goes unchecked for lack of DNA. CDR3 length equals 15 residues. The germline V gene has CDR1 KGHDR and CDR2 SFDVKD. The CDR3 is CATSGDGWYQETQYF.

The rearrangement joins TRBV6-2 or TRBV6-3 to TRBJ2-7; with no DNA, the TCRdb D assignment of TRBD1 cannot be verified. The CDR3 totals 14 residues. Germline lookup yields CDR1 MNHEY and CDR2 SVGEGT. CDR3 protein: CASKAGSQGYEQYF.